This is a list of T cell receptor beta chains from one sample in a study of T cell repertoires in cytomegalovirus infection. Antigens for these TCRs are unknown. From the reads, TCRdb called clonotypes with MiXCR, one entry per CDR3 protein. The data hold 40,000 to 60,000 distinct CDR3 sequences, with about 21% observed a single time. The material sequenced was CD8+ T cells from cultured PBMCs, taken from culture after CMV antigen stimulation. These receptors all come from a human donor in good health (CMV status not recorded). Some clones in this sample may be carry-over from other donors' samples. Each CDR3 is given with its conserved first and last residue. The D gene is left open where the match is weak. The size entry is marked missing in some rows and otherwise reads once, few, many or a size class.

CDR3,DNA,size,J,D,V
CASSLSGTGGYTF,TGTGCCAGCAGTTTGAGTGGGACCGGGGGCTACACCTTC,few,TRBJ1-2,NA,TRBV27
CSARSLPTGDFRNYGYTF,TGCAGCGCCCGATCCTTACCGACAGGGGACTTTCGGAACTATGGCTACACCTTC,NA,TRBJ1-2,TRBD1,TRBV29-1
CASSPSPGRLSEAFF,TGTGCCAGCAGTCCGTCTCCCGGACGACTATCAGAAGCTTTCTTT,NA,TRBJ1-1,NA,TRBV11-2
CASSPGGFAGPFSYEQYF,TGCGCCAGCAGCCCAGGGGGGTTCGCGGGGCCATTCTCCTACGAGCAGTACTTC,NA,TRBJ2-7,NA,TRBV5-1
CASSLSRWEDKLFF,TGTGCCAGCAGCTTAAGTCGGTGGGAGGACAAACTGTTTTTT,NA,TRBJ1-4,NA,TRBV5-6
CASTLHWQGAKEAKNIQYF,TGCGCCAGCACCCTTCATTGGCAGGGGGCCAAGGAAGCCAAAAACATTCAGTACTTC,NA,TRBJ2-4,TRBD1,TRBV23-1
CASSFLAGPRETQYF,TGTGCCAGCAGTTTCCTAGCGGGACCGAGGGAGACCCAGTACTTC,NA,TRBJ2-5,TRBD2,TRBV12-3/TRBV12-4
CASRSKQGHIQYF,TGTGCCAGCAGGTCTAAACAGGGGCACATTCAGTACTTC,many,TRBJ2-4,TRBD1,TRBV7-9
CASSLVRGGQETQYF,TGTGCCAGCAGCTTAGTGCGGGGGGGCCAAGAGACCCAGTACTTC,NA,TRBJ2-5,TRBD2,TRBV7-2
CASREAGEGAYEQYF,TGTGCCAGCAGAGAAGCGGGGGAAGGGGCGTACGAGCAGTACTTC,NA,TRBJ2-7,TRBD2,TRBV7-9
CASSLGAWTSNTGELFF,TGTGCCAGCAGCTTAGGGGCTTGGACCTCCAACACCGGGGAGCTGTTTTTT,NA,TRBJ2-2,NA,TRBV11-2
CASSLRRRGKGNTEAFF,TGTGCCAGCAGCTTACGGAGACGCGGCAAAGGGAACACTGAAGCTTTCTTT,NA,TRBJ1-1,NA,TRBV7-2
CASSLSPLSGRDYNEQFF,TGTGCCAGCAGCTTAAGCCCTCTTAGCGGGAGAGACTACAATGAGCAGTTCTTC,few,TRBJ2-1,TRBD2,TRBV7-6
CASSPGVGKNIQYF,TGTGCCAGCAGCCCGGGAGTTGGCAAAAACATTCAGTACTTC,NA,TRBJ2-4,NA,TRBV7-2
CASSSSGGGLLPDTQYF,TGTGCCAGCAGCTCCTCGGGCGGGGGACTACTCCCAGATACGCAGTATTTT,NA,TRBJ2-3,TRBD2,TRBV7-3
CASSLRKRAPNHEQFF,TGTGCCAGCAGCTTGCGCAAGAGGGCCCCTAACCATGAGCAGTTCTTC,NA,TRBJ2-1,NA,TRBV7-6
CASRRGGVNNEQFF,TGTGCCAGCAGGAGAGGGGGCGTGAACAATGAGCAGTTCTTC,NA,TRBJ2-1,TRBD1,TRBV7-3
CASSEYGTVSGGTEAFF,TGTGCCAGCAGTGAATACGGAACAGTCAGTGGGGGCACTGAAGCTTTCTTT,once,TRBJ1-1,NA,TRBV25-1
CATSRGGSGTEAFF,TGTGCCACATCTAGAGGGGGGTCGGGCACTGAAGCTTTCTTT,NA,TRBJ1-1,NA,TRBV9
CASSHGQGYAEAFF,TGCGCCAGCAGCCATGGACAGGGGTACGCTGAAGCTTTCTTT,NA,TRBJ1-1,TRBD1,TRBV4-1
CASSLGDAAWDSYEQYF,TGTGCCAGCAGCTTAGGAGACGCAGCTTGGGATTCCTACGAGCAGTACTTC,NA,TRBJ2-7,NA,TRBV11-2
CATSGGSSGNEQFF,TGTGCCACCAGCGGAGGGTCATCTGGTAATGAGCAGTTCTTC,NA,TRBJ2-1,NA,TRBV15
CASSAPSTSGQGAILRNTEAFF,TGTGCCAGCAGCGCCCCCAGCACGTCGGGACAGGGGGCCATCTTACGGAACACTGAAGCTTTCTTT,few,TRBJ1-1,TRBD1,TRBV7-2
CASSPMGLAGLPARNEQFF,TGTGCCAGCAGTCCCATGGGACTAGCGGGCCTTCCTGCTAGGAATGAGCAGTTCTTC,few,TRBJ2-1,TRBD2,TRBV6-2/TRBV6-3
CASTGVSSGKDTQYF,TGTGCCAGCACCGGGGTGTCTAGCGGGAAAGATACGCAGTATTTT,few,TRBJ2-3,TRBD2,TRBV13
CASSSWGGADTQYF,TGTGCCAGCAGCAGCTGGGGGGGGGCAGATACGCAGTATTTT,NA,TRBJ2-3,TRBD2,TRBV7-2
CASSRAVGARGYEQYF,TGTGCCAGCAGTAGGGCCGTTGGGGCGAGGGGCTACGAGCAGTACTTC,few,TRBJ2-7,NA,TRBV28
CASSPTSGRPDTGELFF,TGTGCCAGCAGCCCTACTAGCGGGAGGCCGGACACCGGGGAGCTGTTTTTT,medium-sized,TRBJ2-2,TRBD2,TRBV7-8
CASSFSGPSYNEQFF,TGTGCCAGCAGCTTTAGCGGGCCCTCCTACAATGAGCAGTTCTTC,NA,TRBJ2-1,TRBD2,TRBV7-9
CASSLGAGLNQPQHF,TGTGCCAGCAGCTTAGGGGCCGGGCTCAATCAGCCCCAGCATTTT,NA,TRBJ1-5,NA,TRBV7-6
CASSLWAGGHEQYF,TGTGCCAGCAGTTTATGGGCGGGCGGCCACGAGCAGTACTTC,NA,TRBJ2-7,NA,TRBV27
CASTLGGLGGELFF,TGTGCCAGCACCCTAGGGGGGCTAGGCGGGGAGCTGTTTTTT,NA,TRBJ2-2,NA,TRBV7-3
CASSPFGQGAGGELFF,TGTGCCAGCAGTCCCTTCGGACAGGGTGCCGGCGGGGAGCTGTTTTTT,NA,TRBJ2-2,TRBD1,TRBV6-4
CASSPSGLAETQYF,TGTGCCAGCAGCCCATCCGGGCTGGCGGAGACCCAGTACTTC,NA,TRBJ2-5,NA,TRBV7-9
CASSTTGGSGYEQYF,TGTGCCAGCAGTACGACAGGGGGCTCCGGCTACGAGCAGTACTTC,few,TRBJ2-7,TRBD1,TRBV28
CASSSPLDRADEKLFF,TGTGCCAGCAGCTCCCCATTGGACAGGGCGGATGAAAAACTGTTTTTT,NA,TRBJ1-4,TRBD1,TRBV7-6
CASSLGWRGAFF,TGTGCCAGCAGCTTAGGGTGGCGGGGGGCTTTCTTT,once,TRBJ1-1,NA,TRBV7-2
CASFPGTGVNTEAFF,TGTGCCAGCTTCCCAGGCACAGGCGTGAACACTGAAGCTTTCTTT,few,TRBJ1-1,NA,TRBV7-8
CASSPDYEAFF,TGTGCCAGCAGTCCGGATTATGAAGCTTTCTTT,NA,TRBJ1-1,NA,TRBV2
CASSPPGRGLGNEQFF,TGTGCCAGCAGCCCTCCCGGGCGGGGGCTCGGTAATGAGCAGTTCTTC,few,TRBJ2-1,NA,TRBV4-2
CASSQSMGHNEQFF,TGTGCCAGCAGCCAAAGTATGGGACACAATGAGCAGTTCTTC,NA,TRBJ2-1,NA,TRBV6-4
CASSLGGRNTIYF,TGTGCCAGCAGTTTAGGCGGAAGAAACACCATATATTTT,few,TRBJ1-3,NA,TRBV28
CASSLFQSSVRDSYNEQFF,TGTGCCAGCAGCCTATTTCAATCTAGCGTTAGGGATTCCTACAATGAGCAGTTCTTC,NA,TRBJ2-1,NA,TRBV9
CASSLGLDSMNTEAFF,TGTGCCAGCAGCTTAGGACTGGACAGCATGAACACTGAAGCTTTCTTT,NA,TRBJ1-1,NA,TRBV7-8
CASSLGAGRGDTQYF,TGTGCCAGCAGTTTAGGAGCAGGGCGGGGGGATACGCAGTATTTT,few,TRBJ2-3,TRBD2,TRBV28
CASSHWSSGSYEQYF,TGTGCCAGCAGCCATTGGTCTAGCGGGAGCTACGAGCAGTACTTC,NA,TRBJ2-7,TRBD2,TRBV14
CASSYSTSRDYAERGTDTQYF,TGTGCCAGCAGTTACTCAACCTCCCGGGACTATGCTGAGAGGGGCACAGATACGCAGTATTTT,few,TRBJ2-3,TRBD2,TRBV6-2/TRBV6-3
CASSYRGENQPQHF,TGTGCCAGCAGTTACAGAGGGGAAAATCAGCCCCAGCATTTT,NA,TRBJ1-5,NA,TRBV6-2/TRBV6-3
CASEGMREAFF,TGTGCCAGCGAGGGGATGCGGGAAGCTTTCTTT,few,TRBJ1-1,NA,TRBV12-3/TRBV12-4
CASSLTSPSETQYF,TGTGCCAGCAGCTTAACTTCTCCCTCGGAGACCCAGTACTTC,NA,TRBJ2-5,NA,TRBV7-2
CASSLVTEQETQYF,TGTGCCAGCAGCTTAGTGACGGAACAAGAGACCCAGTACTTC,NA,TRBJ2-5,NA,TRBV7-9
CASSLGTSGTYEQYF,TGTGCCAGCAGTTTAGGGACTAGCGGGACCTACGAGCAGTACTTC,few,TRBJ2-7,TRBD2,TRBV7-6
CASSYSGLLGRGIKENTEAFF,TGTGCCAGCAGTTACTCTGGCCTTTTGGGAAGGGGAATTAAGGAGAACACTGAAGCTTTCTTT,few,TRBJ1-1,NA,TRBV6-2/TRBV6-3
CASSLMGDSYNEQFF,TGTGCCAGCAGTTTAATGGGGGACTCCTACAATGAGCAGTTCTTC,NA,TRBJ2-1,NA,TRBV28
CSAYGPGGYNEQFF,TGCAGTGCTTATGGGCCTGGAGGGTACAATGAGCAGTTCTTC,few,TRBJ2-1,NA,TRBV20-1
CASSSKIGPRSEAFF,TGTGCCAGCAGTTCGAAAATAGGCCCACGCTCTGAAGCTTTCTTT,few,TRBJ1-1,NA,TRBV7-2
CASSTRDSGTEAFF,TGTGCCAGCAGTACCAGGGACAGTGGCACTGAAGCTTTCTTT,few,TRBJ1-1,TRBD1,TRBV12-3/TRBV12-4